The 10 T cell receptor beta chains below all came from one sample that was sequenced in a study of cytomegalovirus exposure and HLA in healthy donors. Clones were sequenced by immunoSEQ multiplex PCR, and TCRdb holds only the in-frame ones, with some missing. The sample lists around 150,000 clones; about 95% were seen once. The sample comprised PBMCs. The receptors derive from a woman under 30 in good health and CMV-seronegative.

The chain recombines TRBV7-9 with TRBJ1-6; TRBD1 is a possible D gene (5 bases). Deletions cut 2 bases from V and 10 bases from J, with 12 bases between. Germline values: CDR1 SEHNR, CDR2 FQNEAQ (reference sequence). The CDR3 covers 14 residues. The CDR3 spells CASSLSGPRSPLHF. The CDR3 nucleotides read TGTGCCAGCAGCTTATCAGGGCCTAGGTCACCCCTCCACTTT.

The chain couples TRBV21-1 to TRBJ2-3; the listed D gene, TRBD1, was not tested against the DNA. TRBV21-1 is assigned pseudogene status. CDR3 length: 15 residues. CDR3 nucleotides: TGTGCCAGCAGCAGGACAGGGGCGCGCACAGATACGCAGTATTTT. Its translation: CASSRTGARTDTQYF.

A single count supports this clone. This chain uses TRBV5-8 with TRBJ1-5; TRBD1 matches 7 bases. Germline trimming cut 4 bases from V and 9 bases from J; bases unmatched to any gene: 13. The CDR3 runs 15 residues. Per the germline V gene, CDR1 is SGHTS and CDR2 is YDEGEE. CDR3 sequence: CASSPRRYRGPPQHF. CDR3 sequence (DNA): TGTGCCAGCAGCCCAAGGAGGTACAGGGGACCGCCCCAGCATTTT.

The V call is TRBV19, the J call TRBJ1-1; the D gene is possibly TRBD1 (6 bases). Germline CDR1 reads LNHDA; CDR2 reads SQIVND (reference sequence). The V end was cut by 4 bases, the J end by 3 bases, with 18 bases between. This CDR3 region has 16 residues. The CDR3 is CASSNSVGGRDTEAFF. CDR3 DNA sequence: TGTGCCAGTAGTAACTCCGTGGGGGGGCGAGACACTGAAGCTTTCTTT.

The V call is TRBV18, the J call TRBJ1-5, with D possibly matching TRBD1 (6 bases). From germline, CDR1 is KGHSH and CDR2 LQKENI. CDR3 length: 14 residues. The V end was cut by 3 bases, the J end by 9 bases, with 15 bases between. The DNA of the CDR3 is TGTGCCAGCTCACCTGACAGGAGTAACCGGCCCCAGCATTTT. This gives the protein CASSPDRSNRPQHF. The full variable domain, its missing parts supplied by reference TRBV18 and TRBJ1-5, is NAGVMQNPRHLVRRRGQEARLRCSPMKGHSHVYWYRQLPEEGLKFMVYLQKENIIDESGMPKERFSAEFPKEGPSILRIQQVVRGDSAAYFCASSPDRSNRPQHFGDGTRLSIL.

The genes are TRBV7-9 and TRBJ2-2, with 8 bases matching TRBD1. Trimming took 5 bases from V and 2 from J; bases not matched to a gene: 7. This CDR3 has 16 residues. Germline loops: CDR1 SEHNR, CDR2 FQNEAQ (reference sequence). The CDR3 DNA reads TGTGCCAGCAGCCTCCGGGACAGGTCAAACACCGGGGAGCTGTTTTTT. Protein sequence: CASSLRDRSNTGELFF.

This sequence joins TRBV9 and TRBJ2-1; 12 positions agree with TRBD2. The CDR3 loop spans 15 amino acids. Trimming removed 1 base from V and 7 bases from J; junction bases left unmatched: 3. Per germline, CDR1 SGDLS and CDR2 YYNGEE. CDR3 loop: CASSVLAGGHNEQFF. In DNA, the CDR3 is TGTGCCAGCAGCGTACTAGCGGGGGGGCATAATGAGCAGTTCTTC.

V usage is TRBV6-1 and J usage is TRBJ1-5, with D possibly TRBD1 on 6 matching bases. Germline CDR1 MNHNS, CDR2 SASEGT. V lost 4 bases to trimming and J lost 11 bases, with 24 bases between them. The CDR3 sequence is 16 residues long. The CDR3 DNA reads as TGTGCCAGCAGTGCGGGAGGACAGTTGAGTTATTCCTCCCAGCATTTT. It encodes CASSAGGQLSYSSQHF.

J is TRBJ2-1 and V is TRBV5-1, with a possible D match to TRBD2 (6 bases). CDR1 and CDR2 from the germline V gene are SGHRS and YFSETQ. V was trimmed by 0 bases and J by 2 bases, leaving 15 bases between them. This CDR3 has 17 residues. CDR3 DNA sequence: TGCGCCAGCAGCTTGGCCGCCGGGACTCGTACCTACAATGAGCAGTTCTTC. This gives the protein CASSLAAGTRTYNEQFF.

The rearrangement links TRBV7-2 to TRBJ2-3, with 8 bases that match TRBD2. Germline assignment: CDR1 SGHTA and CDR2 FQGNSA. The CDR3 totals 15 residues. V lost 3 bases to trimming and J lost 11 bases; unmatched junction nucleotides: 13. The CDR3 sequence is CASSFFNNPGTRQYF. DNA for the CDR3: TGTGCCAGCAGCTTTTTTAACAATCCCGGGACTAGGCAGTATTTT. The complete variable domain, with remaining parts taken from reference TRBV7-2 and TRBJ2-3, reads GAGVSQSPSNKVTEKGKDVELRCDPISGHTALYWYRQSLGQGLEFLIYFQGNSAPDKSGLPSDRFSAERTGGSVSTLTIQRTQQEDSAVYLCASSFFNNPGTRQYFGPGTRLTVL.